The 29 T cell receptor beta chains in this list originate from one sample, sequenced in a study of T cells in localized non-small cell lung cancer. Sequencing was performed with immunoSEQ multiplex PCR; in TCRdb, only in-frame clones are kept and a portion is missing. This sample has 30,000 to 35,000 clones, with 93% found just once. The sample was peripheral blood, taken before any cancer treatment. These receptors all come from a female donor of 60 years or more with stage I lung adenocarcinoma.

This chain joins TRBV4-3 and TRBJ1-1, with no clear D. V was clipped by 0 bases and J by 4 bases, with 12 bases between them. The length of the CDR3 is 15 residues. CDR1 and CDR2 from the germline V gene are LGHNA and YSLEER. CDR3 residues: CASSQDVGSGTEAFF. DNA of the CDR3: TGCGCCAGCAGCCAAGACGTGGGCTCCGGCACTGAAGCTTTCTTT.

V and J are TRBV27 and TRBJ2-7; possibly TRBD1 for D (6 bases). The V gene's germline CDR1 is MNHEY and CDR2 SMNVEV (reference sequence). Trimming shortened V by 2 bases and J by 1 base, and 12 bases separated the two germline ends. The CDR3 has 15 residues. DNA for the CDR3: TGTGCCAGCAGTTTAGGGCAGGGGAGATCCTACGAGCAGTACTTC. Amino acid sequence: CASSLGQGRSYEQYF.

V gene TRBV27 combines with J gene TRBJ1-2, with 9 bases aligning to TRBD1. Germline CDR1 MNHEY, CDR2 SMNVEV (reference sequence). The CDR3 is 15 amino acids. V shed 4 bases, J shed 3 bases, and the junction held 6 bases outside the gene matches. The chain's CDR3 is CASSSRQGVYYGYTF. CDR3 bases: TGTGCCAGCAGTTCGAGACAGGGGGTATACTATGGCTACACCTTC.

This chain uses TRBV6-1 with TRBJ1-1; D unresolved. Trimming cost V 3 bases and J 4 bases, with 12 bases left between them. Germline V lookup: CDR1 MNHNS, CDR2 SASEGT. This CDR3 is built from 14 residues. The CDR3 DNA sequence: TGTGCCAGCAGTGAGGGCTGGTCGCGCACTGAAGCTTTCTTT. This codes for CASSEGWSRTEAFF.

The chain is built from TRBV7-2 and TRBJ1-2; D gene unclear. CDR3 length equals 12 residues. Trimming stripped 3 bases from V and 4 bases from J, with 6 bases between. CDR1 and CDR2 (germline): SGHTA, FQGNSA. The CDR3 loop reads CASSLAAYGYTF. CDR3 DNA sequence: TGTGCCAGCAGCTTGGCGGCCTATGGCTACACCTTC.

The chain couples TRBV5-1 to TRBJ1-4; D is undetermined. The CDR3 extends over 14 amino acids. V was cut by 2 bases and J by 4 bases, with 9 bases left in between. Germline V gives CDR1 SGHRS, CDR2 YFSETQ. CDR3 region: CASSLQSHNEKLFF. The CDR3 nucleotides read TGCGCCAGCAGCTTACAGAGCCATAATGAAAAACTGTTTTTT. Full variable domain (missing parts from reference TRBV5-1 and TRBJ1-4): KAGVTQTPRYLIKTRGQQVTLSCSPISGHRSVSWYQQTPGQGLQFLFEYFSETQRNKGNFPGRFSGRQFSNSRSEMNVSTLELGDSALYLCASSLQSHNEKLFFGSGTQLSVL.

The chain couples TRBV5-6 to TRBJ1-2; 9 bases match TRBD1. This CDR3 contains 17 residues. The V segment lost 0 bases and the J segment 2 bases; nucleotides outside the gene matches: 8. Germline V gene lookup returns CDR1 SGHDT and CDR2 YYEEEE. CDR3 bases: TGTGCCAGCAGCTTGGATTCTCTCGGACAGGGGAACTATGGCTACACCTTC. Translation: CASSLDSLGQGNYGYTF.

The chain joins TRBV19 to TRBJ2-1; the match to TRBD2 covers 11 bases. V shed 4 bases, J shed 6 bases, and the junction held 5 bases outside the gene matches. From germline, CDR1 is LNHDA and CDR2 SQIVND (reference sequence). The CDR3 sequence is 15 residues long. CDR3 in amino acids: CASSRGLADSNEQFF. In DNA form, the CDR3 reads TGTGCCAGTAGTAGGGGACTAGCGGACTCCAATGAGCAGTTCTTC.

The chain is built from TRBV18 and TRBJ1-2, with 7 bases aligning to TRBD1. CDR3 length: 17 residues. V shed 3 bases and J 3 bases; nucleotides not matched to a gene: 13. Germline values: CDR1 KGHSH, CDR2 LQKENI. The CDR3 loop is CASSPLEQGSMDYGYTF. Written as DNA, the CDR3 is TGTGCCAGCTCACCTCTTGAACAGGGGTCAATGGACTATGGCTACACCTTC. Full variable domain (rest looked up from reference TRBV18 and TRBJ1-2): NAGVMQNPRHLVRRRGQEARLRCSPMKGHSHVYWYRQLPEEGLKFMVYLQKENIIDESGMPKERFSAEFPKEGPSILRIQQVVRGDSAAYFCASSPLEQGSMDYGYTFGSGTRLTVV.

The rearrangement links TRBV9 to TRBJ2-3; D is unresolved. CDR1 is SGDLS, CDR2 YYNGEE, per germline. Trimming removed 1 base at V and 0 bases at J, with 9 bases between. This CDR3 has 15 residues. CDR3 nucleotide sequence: TGTGCCAGCAGCGTACTAGACTTTAGCACAGATACGCAGTATTTT. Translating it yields CASSVLDFSTDTQYF.

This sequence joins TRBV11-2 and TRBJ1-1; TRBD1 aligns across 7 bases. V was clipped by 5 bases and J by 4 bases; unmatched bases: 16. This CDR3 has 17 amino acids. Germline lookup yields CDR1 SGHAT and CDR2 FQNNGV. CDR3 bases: TGTGCCAGCAGCCCCTGGGCAGGGGGAATTGGTAGCACTGAAGCTTTCTTT. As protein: CASSPWAGGIGSTEAFF.

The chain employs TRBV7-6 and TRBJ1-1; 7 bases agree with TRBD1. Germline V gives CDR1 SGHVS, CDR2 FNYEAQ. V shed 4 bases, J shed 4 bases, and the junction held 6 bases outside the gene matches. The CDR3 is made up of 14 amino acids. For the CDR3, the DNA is TGTGCCAGCAGCTCAGGGGGGCGAGTCACTGAAGCTTTCTTT. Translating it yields CASSSGGRVTEAFF.

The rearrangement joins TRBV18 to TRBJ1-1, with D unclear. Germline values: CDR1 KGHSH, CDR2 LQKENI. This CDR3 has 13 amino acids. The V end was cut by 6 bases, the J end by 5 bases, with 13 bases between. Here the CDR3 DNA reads TGTGCCAGCTCGCCAAGTGGTGGTACTGAAGCTTTCTTT. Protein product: CASSPSGGTEAFF.

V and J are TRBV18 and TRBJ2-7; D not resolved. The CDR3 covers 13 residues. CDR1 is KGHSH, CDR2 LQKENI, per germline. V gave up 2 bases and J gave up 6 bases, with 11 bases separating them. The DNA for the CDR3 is TGTGCCAGCTCACCAACCGAGAGAGCCGAGCAGTACTTC. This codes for CASSPTERAEQYF.

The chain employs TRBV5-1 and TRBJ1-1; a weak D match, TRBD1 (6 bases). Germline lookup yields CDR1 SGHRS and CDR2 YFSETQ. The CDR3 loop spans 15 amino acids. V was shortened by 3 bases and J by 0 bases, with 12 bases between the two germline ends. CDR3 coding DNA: TGCGCCAGCAGCTCAGGAGGGGGGATGAACACTGAAGCTTTCTTT. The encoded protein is CASSSGGGMNTEAFF.

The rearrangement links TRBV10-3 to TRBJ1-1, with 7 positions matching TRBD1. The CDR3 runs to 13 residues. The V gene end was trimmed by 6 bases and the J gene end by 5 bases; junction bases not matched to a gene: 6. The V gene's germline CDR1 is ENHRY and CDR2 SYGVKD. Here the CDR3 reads CAIREGAETEAFF. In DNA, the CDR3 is TGTGCCATCAGGGAGGGGGCTGAGACTGAAGCTTTCTTT.

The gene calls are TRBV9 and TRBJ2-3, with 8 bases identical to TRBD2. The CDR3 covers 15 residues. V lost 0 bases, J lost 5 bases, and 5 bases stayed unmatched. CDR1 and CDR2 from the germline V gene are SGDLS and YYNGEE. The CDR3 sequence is CASSVGTGGVDTQYF. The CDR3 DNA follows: TGTGCCAGCAGCGTAGGGACGGGGGGGGTAGATACGCAGTATTTT. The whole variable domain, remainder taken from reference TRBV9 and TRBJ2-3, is DSGVTQTPKHLITATGQRVTLRCSPRSGDLSVYWYQQSLDQGLQFLIQYYNGEERAKGNILERFSAQQFPDLHSELNLSSLELGDSALYFCASSVGTGGVDTQYFGPGTRLTVL.

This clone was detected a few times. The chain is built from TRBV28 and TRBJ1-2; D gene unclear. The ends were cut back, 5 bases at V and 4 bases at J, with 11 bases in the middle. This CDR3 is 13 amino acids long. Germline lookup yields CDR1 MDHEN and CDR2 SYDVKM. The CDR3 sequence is CASSLTEIYGYTF. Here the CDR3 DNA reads TGTGCCAGCAGTCTAACAGAGATCTATGGCTACACCTTC.

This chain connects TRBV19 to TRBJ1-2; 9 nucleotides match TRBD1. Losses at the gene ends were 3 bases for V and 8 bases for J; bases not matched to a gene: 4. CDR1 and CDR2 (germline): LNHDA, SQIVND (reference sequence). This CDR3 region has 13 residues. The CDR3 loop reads CASSIGTGRGYTF. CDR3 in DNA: TGTGCCAGTAGTATTGGGACAGGGAGAGGCTACACCTTC.

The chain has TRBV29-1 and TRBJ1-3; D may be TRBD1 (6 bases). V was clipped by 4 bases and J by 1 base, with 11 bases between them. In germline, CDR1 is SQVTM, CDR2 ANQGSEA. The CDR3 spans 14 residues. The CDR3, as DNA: TGCAGCGTTGCCGGACAGCTTTCTGGAAACACCATATATTTT. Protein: CSVAGQLSGNTIYF. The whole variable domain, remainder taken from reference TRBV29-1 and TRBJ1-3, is SAVISQKPSRDICQRGTSLTIQCQVDSQVTMMFWYRQQPGQSLTLIATANQGSEATYESGFVIDKFPISRPNLTFSTLTVSNMSPEDSSIYLCSVAGQLSGNTIYFGEGSWLTVV.

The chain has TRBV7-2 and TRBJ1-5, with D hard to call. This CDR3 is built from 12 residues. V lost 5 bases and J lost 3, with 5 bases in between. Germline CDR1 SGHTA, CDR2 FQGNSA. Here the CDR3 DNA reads TGTGCCAGCAGCCTCCCCAATCAGCCCCAGCATTTT. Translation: CASSLPNQPQHF.

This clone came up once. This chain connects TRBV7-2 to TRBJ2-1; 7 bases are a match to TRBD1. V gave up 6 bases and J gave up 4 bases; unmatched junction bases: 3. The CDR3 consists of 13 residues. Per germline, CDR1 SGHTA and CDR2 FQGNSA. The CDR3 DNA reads TGTGCCAGCAGAAGGGACAGATACAATGAGCAGTTCTTC. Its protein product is CASRRDRYNEQFF.

In nucleotides, the CDR3 is TGCGCCAGCAGCCAAGACCTGGGGAGGGGGCTCGCCGGGGCCAACGTCCTGACTTTC. Translating gives CASSQDLGRGLAGANVLTF. The rearrangement uses TRBV4-3 and TRBJ2-6, with D possibly being TRBD1 or TRBD2 (7 bases each). The CDR3 contains 19 residues. Trimming stripped 0 bases from V and 4 bases from J, with 19 bases between. Per germline, CDR1 LGHNA and CDR2 YSLEER.

The CDR3 reads CASSSPRRANTGELFF. The CDR3 region has the DNA TGCGCCAGCAGCTCCCCTCGGAGAGCGAACACCGGGGAGCTGTTTTTT. This chain joins TRBV5-1 and TRBJ2-2; D gene ambiguous. The CDR3 runs 16 residues. Trimming removed 3 bases from V and 0 bases from J, with 12 bases in between. Germline V gene lookup returns CDR1 SGHRS and CDR2 YFSETQ.

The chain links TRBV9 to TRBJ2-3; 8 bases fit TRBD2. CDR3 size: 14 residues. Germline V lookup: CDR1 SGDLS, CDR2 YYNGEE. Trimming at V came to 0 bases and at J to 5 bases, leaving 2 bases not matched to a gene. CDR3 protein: CASSVDLAGDTQYF. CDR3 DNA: TGTGCCAGCAGCGTAGACCTAGCGGGAGATACGCAGTATTTT. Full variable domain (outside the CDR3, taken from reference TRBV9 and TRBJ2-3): DSGVTQTPKHLITATGQRVTLRCSPRSGDLSVYWYQQSLDQGLQFLIQYYNGEERAKGNILERFSAQQFPDLHSELNLSSLELGDSALYFCASSVDLAGDTQYFGPGTRLTVL.

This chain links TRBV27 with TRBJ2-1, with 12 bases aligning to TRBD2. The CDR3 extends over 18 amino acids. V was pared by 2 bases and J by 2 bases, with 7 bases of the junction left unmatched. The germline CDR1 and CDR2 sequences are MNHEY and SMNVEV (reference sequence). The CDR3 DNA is TGTGCCAGCAGTTTAAGGGCTGGACTAGCGGGGACCTACAATGAGCAGTTCTTC. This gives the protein CASSLRAGLAGTYNEQFF.

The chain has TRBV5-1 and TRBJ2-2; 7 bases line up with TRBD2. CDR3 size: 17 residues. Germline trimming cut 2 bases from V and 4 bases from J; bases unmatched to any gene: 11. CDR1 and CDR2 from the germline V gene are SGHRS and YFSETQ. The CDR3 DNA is TGCGCCAGCAGCTTCCCCTTTCTCGCGGGAGCCACCGGGGAGCTGTTTTTT. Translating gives CASSFPFLAGATGELFF.

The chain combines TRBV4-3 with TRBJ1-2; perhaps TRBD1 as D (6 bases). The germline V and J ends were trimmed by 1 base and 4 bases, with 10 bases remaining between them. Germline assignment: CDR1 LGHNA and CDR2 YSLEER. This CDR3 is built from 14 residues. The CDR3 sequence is CASSQGGGGYGYTF. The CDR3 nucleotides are TGCGCCAGCAGCCAAGGAGGGGGGGGCTATGGCTACACCTTC.

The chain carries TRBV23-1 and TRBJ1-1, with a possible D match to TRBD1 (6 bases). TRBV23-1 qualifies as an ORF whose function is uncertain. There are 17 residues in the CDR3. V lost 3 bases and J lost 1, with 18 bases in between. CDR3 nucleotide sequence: TGCGCCAGCAGTCATTTGGGGGGCAAATGGGGGAACACTGAAGCTTTCTTT. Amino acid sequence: CASSHLGGKWGNTEAFF.